The 16 T cell receptor beta chains given below trace back to one sample, sequenced in a study of molecular identifiers for immune sequencing clone quantification. One entry per CDR3 protein results from TCRdb running MiXCR on the PCR reads. This repertoire shows around 320,000 distinct CDR3 sequences, roughly a quarter found once; its top ten account for approximately 0.74%. Sequencing was performed on naive CD8+ T cells from blood, with Jurkat cell RNA spiked in. This sample's subset: FACS-sorted CD8+CD4-CCR7+CD45RA+ naive T cells. Every receptor here comes from a human donor in good health. Some libraries in this study had Jurkat cell RNA spiked in.

V is TRBV6-2 or TRBV6-3 and J is TRBJ1-4; D is ambiguous. The length of the CDR3 is 13 residues. V was trimmed by 5 bases and J by 5 bases, leaving 9 bases between them. Germline V gene data show CDR1 as MNHEY and CDR2 as SVGEGT. The CDR3 protein is CASSISGNEKLFF. As DNA, the CDR3 is TGTGCCAGCAGTATATCGGGAAATGAAAAACTGTTTTTT.

This clonotype was picked up many times. This rearrangement joins TRBV5-1 to TRBJ2-3; D is ambiguous. CDR1 is SGHRS and CDR2 is YFSETQ in the germline V gene. Trimming removed 0 bases from V and 4 bases from J, with 6 bases in between. CDR3 length: 13 residues. The CDR3 protein is CASSLVPADTQYF. The CDR3 DNA is TGCGCCAGCAGCTTGGTACCCGCAGATACGCAGTATTTT.

As for this clonotype: Germline and junction disagree at one end, which may indicate a read error. This CDR3 reads CASSYDLGTDTQCF. The CDR3 DNA is TGTGCCAGCAGCTACGACCTAGGCACAGATACGCAGTGTTTT. The chain links TRBV7-2 to TRBJ2-3; D unclear. The CDR3 sequence is 14 residues long. From germline, CDR1 is SGHTA and CDR2 FQGNSA.

This clonotype was found many times. The gene calls are TRBV6-2 or TRBV6-3 and TRBJ2-3, with unresolved D. The germline CDR1 and CDR2 sequences are MNHEY and SVGEGT. CDR3 length: 16 amino acids. V dropped 4 bases and J dropped 2 bases, with 16 bases sitting between them. The DNA of the CDR3 is TGTGCCAGCAGTTGGGGATTAACAGACAACACAGATACGCAGTATTTT. This encodes CASSWGLTDNTDTQYF.

The chain links TRBV6-2 or TRBV6-3 to TRBJ1-1; maybe TRBD1 (5 bases). V was cut by 5 bases and J by 1 base, with 14 bases left in between. The length of the CDR3 is 15 residues. Germline-derived CDR1 and CDR2 are MNHEY and SVGEGT. The chain's CDR3 is CASSNYDSQNTEAFF. The CDR3 region has the DNA TGTGCCAGCAGTAACTATGACAGCCAGAACACTGAAGCTTTCTTT.

In its sample, this clonotype was seen a few times. The chain uses TRBV19 and TRBJ2-1; 8 nucleotides line up with TRBD1. Germline CDR1 is LNHDA and CDR2 is SQIVND (reference sequence). CDR3 length: 14 residues. V lost 5 bases and J lost 6; bases outside the gene matches: 6. CDR3 loop: CASSSVTGANEQFF. CDR3 nucleotide sequence: TGTGCCAGTAGTTCGGTGACAGGGGCCAATGAGCAGTTCTTC.

This clonotype was counted only a few times. The V gene is TRBV30, the J gene TRBJ2-3; 10 nucleotides match TRBD2. The ends lost 3 bases at V and 6 bases at J; junction bases unmatched: 12. This CDR3 is built from 16 residues. Germline V lookup: CDR1 GTSNPN, CDR2 SVGIG (reference sequence). This CDR3 is CAWRSLSGGAFDTQYF. The CDR3 DNA reads as TGTGCCTGGAGATCCCTGAGCGGGGGGGCATTTGATACGCAGTATTTT.

A word on this clonotype: A much larger clone differs from this one at a single base, so this may be a read error. The conserved closing phenylalanine or tryptophan is absent in this CDR3, likely reflecting a read error. The gene calls are TRBV6-2 or TRBV6-3 and TRBJ2-1; no definite D call. Per the germline V gene, CDR1 is MNHEY and CDR2 is SVGEGT. The V gene lost 5 bases and the J gene lost 10 bases, with 9 bases spanning the gap. The CDR3 extends over 11 amino acids. The CDR3 here is CASSTTREQFL. The CDR3 region has the DNA TGTGCCAGCAGTACGACGCGGGAGCAGTTCCTC.

To note about this clonotype: A read error may explain this, as a much larger clone is one base away. The chain links TRBV13 to TRBJ1-3; no firm D call. V dropped 4 bases and J dropped 0 bases, with 13 bases sitting between them. Germline CDR1 is PRHDT and CDR2 is FYEKMQ (reference sequence). This CDR3 has 16 amino acids. CDR3 bases: TGTGCCAGCAGCTACTCACAGTTATACTCTGGAAACACCATATATTTT. Encoded protein: CASSYSQLYSGNTIYF.

V and J are TRBV19 and TRBJ1-1, with a weak D call TRBD1 (5 bases). Germline values: CDR1 LNHDA, CDR2 SQIVND (reference sequence). The CDR3 length is 15 residues. Deletions cut 5 bases from V and 5 bases from J, with 18 bases between. The CDR3 region is CASSPNGGGVTEAFF. The DNA of the CDR3 is TGTGCCAGTAGTCCTAACGGGGGAGGAGTAACTGAAGCTTTCTTT.

This clonotype came up a few times. V is TRBV7-9 and J is TRBJ2-3; possibly TRBD1 or TRBD2 for D (5 bases each). Germline assignment: CDR1 SEHNR and CDR2 FQNEAQ (reference sequence). Between the trimmed V and J ends, which lost 4 bases and 4 bases, there was a span of 15 bases. This CDR3 contains 15 residues. CDR3 amino acids: CASSSTRGPPDTQYF. In DNA, the CDR3 is TGTGCCAGCAGCTCCACTCGGGGACCACCAGATACGCAGTATTTT. The full variable domain, its missing parts supplied by reference TRBV7-9 and TRBJ2-3, is DTGVSQNPRHKITKRGQNVTFRCDPISEHNRLYWYRQTLGQGPEFLTYFQNEAQLEKSRLLSDRFSAERPKGSFSTLEIQRTEQGDSAMYLCASSSTRGPPDTQYFGPGTRLTVL.

Concerning this clonotype: A much larger clonotype is one base distant, so this may be a read error. The chain recombines TRBV28 with TRBJ1-6; D gene uncertain. V was shortened by 3 bases and J by 5 bases, with 8 bases between the two germline ends. This CDR3 spans 14 amino acids. Germline V CDR1 and CDR2: MDHEN, SYDVKM. This chain's CDR3 is CASSLIANNSPLHF. For the CDR3, the DNA is TGTGCCAGCAGTTTGATAGCAAATAATTCACCCCTCCACTTT.

Many counts were recorded for this clonotype. CDR3 coding DNA: TGTGCCAGCAGCGTGACAGACTCTGGGGCCAACGTCCTGACTTTC. This sequence encodes CASSVTDSGANVLTF. This chain connects TRBV28 to TRBJ2-6; weak D call: TRBD1 (5 bases). Germline V gene data show CDR1 as MDHEN and CDR2 as SYDVKM. This CDR3 is built from 15 residues. The V gene lost 6 bases and the J gene lost 0 bases, with 9 bases spanning the gap.

Only a few counts were recorded for this clonotype. The genes are TRBV10-3 and TRBJ1-1, with no clear D. The CDR3 has 14 amino acids. The V end lost 0 bases, the J end lost 6 bases, and 11 bases lay between the germline ends. CDR1 and CDR2 from the germline V gene are ENHRY and SYGVKD. The CDR3: CAISESSGWAEAFF. For the CDR3, the DNA is TGTGCCATCAGTGAGTCTTCGGGGTGGGCTGAAGCTTTCTTT.

A note on this clonotype: The junction departs from the called germline gene at one end, perhaps through a read error. The chain joins TRBV4-1 to TRBJ1-5, with unresolved D. The germline CDR1 and CDR2 sequences are MGHRA and YSYEKL. The CDR3 runs to 17 residues. The CDR3 DNA reads TGCGCCAGCACCCAAGGACGCGAACGGGGTAGCAATCAGCCCCAGCATTTT. This sequence encodes CASTQGRERGSNQPQHF.

As concerns this clonotype: A read error may be the cause here, since a much bigger clone is one base away. V and J are TRBV2 and TRBJ2-1, with 12 bases lining up with TRBD2. The CDR3 contains 16 residues. CDR1 SNHLY and CDR2 FYNNEI come from the germline V gene. DNA for the CDR3: TGTGCCAGCAGTGAAGCCTCTAGCGGGAGGGCCGATGAGCGGTTCTTC. Its protein product is CASSEASSGRADERFF.